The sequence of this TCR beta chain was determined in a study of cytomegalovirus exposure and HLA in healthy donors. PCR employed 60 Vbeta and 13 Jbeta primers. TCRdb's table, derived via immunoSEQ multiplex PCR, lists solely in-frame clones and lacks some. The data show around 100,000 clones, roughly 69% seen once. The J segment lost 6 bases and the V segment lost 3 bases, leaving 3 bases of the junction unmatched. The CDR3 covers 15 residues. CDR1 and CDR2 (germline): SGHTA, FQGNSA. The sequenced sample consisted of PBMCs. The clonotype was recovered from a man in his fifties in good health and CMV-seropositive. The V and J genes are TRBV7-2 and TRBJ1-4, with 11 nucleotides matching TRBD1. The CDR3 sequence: CASSFRTGGDEKLFF. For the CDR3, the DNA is TGTGCCAGCAGCTTTCGGACAGGGGGCGATGAAAAACTGTTTTTT.